This TCR beta chain was captured by sequencing in a study of response to subunit inactivated influenza vaccine (dated by TCRdb to the late 2010s). The study in broad terms: Deep quantitative T cell receptor repertoire profiling was used in the study to track responses to a trivalent subunit inactivated influenza vaccine.

Library creation used RT-PCR. Instrument used: Illumina HiSeq 2500. TCRdb cleaned the public reads at Q25 with fastp, built clones with MiXCR and kept in-frame beta chains. Rows matching on CDR3 protein sequence are summarized as one entry with the most common DNA and genes. The sample profile shows 650,000 to 800,000 distinct CDR3 sequences; roughly 20% of them were found once. The ten largest clones represent roughly a tenth of the sample. Overall study outcomes, separate from this receptor: The authors proposed that each seasonal influenza vaccination may bring in only a limited number of new T cells.

V is shortened by 2 bases, J by 1 base, and the region joining them spans 17 bases. Including cysteine and phenylalanine, the CDR3 has 16 amino acids. The entry retains the CDR3 DNA only, 48 bases that are in frame from base 1. The germline V gene (reference sequence) sets CDR1 to DFQATT and CDR2 to SNEGSKA. Details on this clonotype: This receptor's antigen is unknown. Per-nucleotide qualities are absent, and no much larger clonotype sits a single base away.

This clonotype was obtained from a man aged 45 to 65 who received an inactivated influenza vaccine. Donor details come from another sample of the same person, matched by shared clones. The chain employs TRBV20-1 and TRBJ1-1, and perhaps TRBD1 as D gene, on 5 matching bases. The material sequenced was PBMCs from blood, taken roughly 5 days after vaccination. The nucleotide sequence is TGCAGTGCTAGACTCGGGACCCCTCTGGAGAACACTGAAGCTTTCTTT. It specifies CSARLGTPLENTEAFF.